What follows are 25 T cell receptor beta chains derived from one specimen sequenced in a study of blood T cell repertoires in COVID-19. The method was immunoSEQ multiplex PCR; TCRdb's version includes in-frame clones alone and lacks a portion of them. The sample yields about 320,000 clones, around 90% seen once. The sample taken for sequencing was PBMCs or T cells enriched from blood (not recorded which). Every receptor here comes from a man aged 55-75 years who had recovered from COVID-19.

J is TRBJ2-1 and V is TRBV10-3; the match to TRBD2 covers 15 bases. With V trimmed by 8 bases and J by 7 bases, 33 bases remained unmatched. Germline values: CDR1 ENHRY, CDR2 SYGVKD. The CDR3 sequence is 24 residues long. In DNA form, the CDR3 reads TGTGCCATCCAGCGGGAGGGATCTCCAAAATTCGGACTAGCGGGAGGGCCGGGGTGGAATGAGCAGTTCTTC. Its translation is CAIQREGSPKFGLAGGPGWNEQFF.

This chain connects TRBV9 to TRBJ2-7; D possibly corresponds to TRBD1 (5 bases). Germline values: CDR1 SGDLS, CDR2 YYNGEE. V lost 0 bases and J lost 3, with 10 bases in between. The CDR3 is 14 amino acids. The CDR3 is CASSVEGSHYEQYF. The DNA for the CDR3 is TGTGCCAGCAGCGTAGAGGGGTCACACTACGAGCAGTACTTC.

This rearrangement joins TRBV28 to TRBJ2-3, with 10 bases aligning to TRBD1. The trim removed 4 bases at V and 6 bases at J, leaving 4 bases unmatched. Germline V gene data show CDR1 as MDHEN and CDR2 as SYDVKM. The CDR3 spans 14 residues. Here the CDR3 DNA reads TGTGCCAGCAGTTCGGGACAGGGGCGTGATACGCAGTATTTT. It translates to CASSSGQGRDTQYF. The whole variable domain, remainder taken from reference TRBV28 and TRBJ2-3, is DVKVTQSSRYLVKRTGEKVFLECVQDMDHENMFWYRQDPGLGLRLIYFSYDVKMKEKGDIPEGYSVSREKKERFSLILESASTNQTSMYLCASSSGQGRDTQYFGPGTRLTVL.

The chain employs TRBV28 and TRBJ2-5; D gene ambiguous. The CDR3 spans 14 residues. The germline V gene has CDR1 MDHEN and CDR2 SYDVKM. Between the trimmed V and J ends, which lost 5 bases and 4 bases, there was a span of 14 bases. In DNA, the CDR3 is TGTGCCAGCAGTCCCCGAAACCGCGGAGAGACCCAGTACTTC. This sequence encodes CASSPRNRGETQYF.

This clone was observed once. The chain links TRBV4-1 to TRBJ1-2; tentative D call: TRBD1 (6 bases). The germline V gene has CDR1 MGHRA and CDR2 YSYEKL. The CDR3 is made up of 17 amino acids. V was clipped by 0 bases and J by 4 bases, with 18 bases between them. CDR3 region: CASSQDFYQGLGYGYTF. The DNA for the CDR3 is TGCGCCAGCAGCCAAGATTTTTACCAGGGGCTGGGCTATGGCTACACCTTC.

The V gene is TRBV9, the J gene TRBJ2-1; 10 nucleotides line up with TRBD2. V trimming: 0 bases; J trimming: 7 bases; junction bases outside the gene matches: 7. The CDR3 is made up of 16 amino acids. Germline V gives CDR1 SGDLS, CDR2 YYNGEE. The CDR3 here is CASSVAPLAGVNEQFF. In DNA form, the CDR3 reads TGTGCCAGCAGCGTAGCCCCTCTAGCGGGAGTAAATGAGCAGTTCTTC.

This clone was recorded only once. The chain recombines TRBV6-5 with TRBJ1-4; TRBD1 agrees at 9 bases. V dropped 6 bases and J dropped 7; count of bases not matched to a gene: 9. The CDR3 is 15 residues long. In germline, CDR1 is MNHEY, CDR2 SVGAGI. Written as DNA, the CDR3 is TGTGCCAGCAGGCGCACAGGGGGCAAAGGTGAAAAACTGTTTTTT. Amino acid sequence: CASRRTGGKGEKLFF.

The CDR3 protein is CAHGVNYGYTF. The CDR3 coding sequence is TGTGCCCACGGGGTTAACTATGGCTACACCTTC. The gene calls are TRBV28 and TRBJ1-2; D not resolved. Trimming stripped 11 bases from V and 1 base from J, with 8 bases between. Germline loops: CDR1 MDHEN, CDR2 SYDVKM. This CDR3 spans 11 amino acids.

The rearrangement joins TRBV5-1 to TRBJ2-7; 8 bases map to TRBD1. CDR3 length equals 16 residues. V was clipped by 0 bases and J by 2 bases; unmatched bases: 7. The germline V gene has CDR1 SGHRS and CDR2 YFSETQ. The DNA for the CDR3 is TGCGCCAGCAGCTTGGCCCAAAACAGGGGGACCTACGAGCAGTACTTC. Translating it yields CASSLAQNRGTYEQYF. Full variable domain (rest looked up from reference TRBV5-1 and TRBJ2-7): KAGVTQTPRYLIKTRGQQVTLSCSPISGHRSVSWYQQTPGQGLQFLFEYFSETQRNKGNFPGRFSGRQFSNSRSEMNVSTLELGDSALYLCASSLAQNRGTYEQYFGPGTRLTVT.

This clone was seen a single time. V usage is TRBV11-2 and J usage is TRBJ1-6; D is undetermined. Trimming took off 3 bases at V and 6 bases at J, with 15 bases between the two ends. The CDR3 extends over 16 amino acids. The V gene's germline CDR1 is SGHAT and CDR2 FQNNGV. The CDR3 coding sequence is TGTGCCAGCAGCTTGGAGTCCGCCCTTGTTAATTCACCCCTCCACTTT. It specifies CASSLESALVNSPLHF.

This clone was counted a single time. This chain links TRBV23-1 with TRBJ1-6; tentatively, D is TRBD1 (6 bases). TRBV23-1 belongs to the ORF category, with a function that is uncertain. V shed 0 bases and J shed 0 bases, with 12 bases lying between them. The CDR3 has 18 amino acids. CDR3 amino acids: CASSQSGHGSSYNSPLHF. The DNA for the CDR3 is TGCGCCAGCAGTCAATCGGGACACGGAAGCTCCTATAATTCACCCCTCCACTTT.

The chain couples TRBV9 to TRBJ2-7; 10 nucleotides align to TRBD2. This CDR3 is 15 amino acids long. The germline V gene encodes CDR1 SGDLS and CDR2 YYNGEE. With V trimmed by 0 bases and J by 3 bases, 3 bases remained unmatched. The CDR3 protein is CASSVGLAGIYEQYF. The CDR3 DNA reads TGTGCCAGCAGCGTAGGACTAGCGGGCATCTACGAGCAGTACTTC.

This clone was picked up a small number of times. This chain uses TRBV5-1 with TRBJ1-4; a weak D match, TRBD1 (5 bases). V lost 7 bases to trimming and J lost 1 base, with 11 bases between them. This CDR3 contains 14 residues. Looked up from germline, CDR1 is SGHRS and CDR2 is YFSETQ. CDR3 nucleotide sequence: TGCGCCAGCGCGGACGGGGGAACTAATGAAAAACTGTTTTTT. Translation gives CASADGGTNEKLFF.

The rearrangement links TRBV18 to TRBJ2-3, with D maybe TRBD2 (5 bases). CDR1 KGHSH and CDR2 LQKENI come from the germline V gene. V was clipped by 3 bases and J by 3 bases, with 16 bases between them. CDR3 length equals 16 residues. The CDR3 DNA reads TGTGCCAGCTCACCCCCCTCCCTACCGGGAACAGATACGCAGTATTTT. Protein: CASSPPSLPGTDTQYF.

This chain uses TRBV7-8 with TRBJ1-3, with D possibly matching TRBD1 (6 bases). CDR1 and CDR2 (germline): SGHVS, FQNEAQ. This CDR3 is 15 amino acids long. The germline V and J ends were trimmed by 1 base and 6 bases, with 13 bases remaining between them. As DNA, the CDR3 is TGTGCCAGCAGCTTAGGACAGGCGTTCGAAAACACCATATATTTT. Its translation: CASSLGQAFENTIYF.

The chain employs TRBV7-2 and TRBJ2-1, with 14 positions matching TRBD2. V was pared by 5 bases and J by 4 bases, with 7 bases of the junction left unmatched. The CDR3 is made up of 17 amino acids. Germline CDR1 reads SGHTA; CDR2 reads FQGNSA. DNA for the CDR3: TGTGCCAGCAGCCCCAGACTAGCGGGAGGGCGGTACAATGAGCAGTTCTTC. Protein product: CASSPRLAGGRYNEQFF. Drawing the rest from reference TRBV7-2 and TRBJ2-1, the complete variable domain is GAGVSQSPSNKVTEKGKDVELRCDPISGHTALYWYRQSLGQGLEFLIYFQGNSAPDKSGLPSDRFSAERTGGSVSTLTIQRTQQEDSAVYLCASSPRLAGGRYNEQFFGPGTRLTVL.

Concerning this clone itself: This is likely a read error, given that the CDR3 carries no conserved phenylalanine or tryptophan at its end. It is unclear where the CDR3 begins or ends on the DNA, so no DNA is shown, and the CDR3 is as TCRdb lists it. CDR3: CASSPMDRGCGPASP. V usage is TRBV7-9 and J usage is TRBJ1-6; TRBD1 reflects the table's D call only, with no check against the DNA. The CDR3 length is 15 residues, termini included. Germline V lookup: CDR1 SEHNR, CDR2 FQNEAQ (reference sequence).

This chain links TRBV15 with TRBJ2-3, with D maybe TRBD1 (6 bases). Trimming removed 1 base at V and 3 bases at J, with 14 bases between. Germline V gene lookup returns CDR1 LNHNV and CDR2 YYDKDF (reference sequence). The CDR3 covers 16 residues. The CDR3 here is CATSRGGRQGTDTQYF. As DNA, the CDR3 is TGTGCCACCAGCAGAGGAGGAAGGCAGGGGACAGATACGCAGTATTTT.

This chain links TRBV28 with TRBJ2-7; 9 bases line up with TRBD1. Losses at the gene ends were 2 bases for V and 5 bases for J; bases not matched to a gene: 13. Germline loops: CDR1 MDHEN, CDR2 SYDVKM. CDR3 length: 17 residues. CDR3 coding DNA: TGTGCCAGCAGTTTAAAATATTGGACAGGGGAAATCGACGAGCAGTACTTC. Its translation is CASSLKYWTGEIDEQYF.

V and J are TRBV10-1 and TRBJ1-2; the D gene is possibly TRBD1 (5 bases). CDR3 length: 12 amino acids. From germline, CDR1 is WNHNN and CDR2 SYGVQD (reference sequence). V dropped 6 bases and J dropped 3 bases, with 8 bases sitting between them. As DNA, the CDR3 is TGCGCCAGCAGGACAGTTCACTATGGCTACACCTTC. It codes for CASRTVHYGYTF.

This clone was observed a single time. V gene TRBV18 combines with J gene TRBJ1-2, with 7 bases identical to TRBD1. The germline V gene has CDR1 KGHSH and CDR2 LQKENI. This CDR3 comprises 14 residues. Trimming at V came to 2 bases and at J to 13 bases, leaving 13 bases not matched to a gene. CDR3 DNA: TGTGCCAGCTCACCAAGGCGGGACAGTCCCGCTTGCACCTTC. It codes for CASSPRRDSPACTF.

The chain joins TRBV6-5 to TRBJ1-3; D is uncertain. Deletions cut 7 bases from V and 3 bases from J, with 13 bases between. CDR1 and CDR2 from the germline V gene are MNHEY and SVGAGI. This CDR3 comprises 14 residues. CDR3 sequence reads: CASINPRGGNTIYF. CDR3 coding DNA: TGTGCCAGCATCAATCCCCGGGGTGGAAACACCATATATTTT.

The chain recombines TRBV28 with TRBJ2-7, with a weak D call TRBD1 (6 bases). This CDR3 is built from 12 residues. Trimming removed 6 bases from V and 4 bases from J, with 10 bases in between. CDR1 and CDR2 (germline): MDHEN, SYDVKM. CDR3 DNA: TGTGCCAGCAGCAATAGGGGGTACGAGCAGTACTTC. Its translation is CASSNRGYEQYF.

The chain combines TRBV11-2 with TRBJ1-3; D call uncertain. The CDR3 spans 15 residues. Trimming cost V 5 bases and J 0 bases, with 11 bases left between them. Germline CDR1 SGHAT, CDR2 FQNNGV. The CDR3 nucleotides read TGTGCCAGCAGCCAAACTACAAGCTCTGGAAACACCATATATTTT. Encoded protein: CASSQTTSSGNTIYF.

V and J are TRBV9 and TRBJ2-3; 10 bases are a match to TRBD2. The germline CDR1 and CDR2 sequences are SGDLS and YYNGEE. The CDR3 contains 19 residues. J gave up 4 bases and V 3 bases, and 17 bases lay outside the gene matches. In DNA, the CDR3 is TGTGCCAGCAGCGACGATTCTCTAGCGGGAGTTGTGGTGGCAGATACGCAGTATTTT. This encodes CASSDDSLAGVVVADTQYF.